These 24 T cell receptor beta chains were all obtained from the same sample, sequenced in a study of blood T cell repertoires in COVID-19. Produced via immunoSEQ multiplex PCR; TCRdb's table is partial and in-frame only. The profile shows 240,000 or so clones, approximately 91% of them singletons. The specimen sequenced was peripheral blood. The source of these receptors is a woman aged 25 to 39 with acute or convalescent COVID-19.

The chain links TRBV30 to TRBJ2-3; D gene unclear. The CDR3 has 11 amino acids. Germline-derived CDR1 and CDR2 are GTSNPN and SVGIG (reference sequence). The V gene lost 3 bases and the J gene lost 2 bases, with 3 bases spanning the gap. The DNA of the CDR3 is TGTGCCTGGAGACTCACAGATACGCAGTATTTT. Encoded protein: CAWRLTDTQYF. The whole variable domain, remainder taken from reference TRBV30 and TRBJ2-3, is SQTIHQWPATLVQPVGSPLSLECTVEGTSNPNLYWYRQAAGRGLQLLFYSVGIGQISSEVPQNLSASRPQDRQFILSSKKLLLSDSGFYLCAWRLTDTQYFGPGTRLTVL.

V is TRBV6-2 or TRBV6-3 and J is TRBJ2-7; weak D call: TRBD1 (6 bases). Between the trimmed V and J ends, which lost 2 bases and 4 bases, there was a span of 18 bases. Per germline, CDR1 MNHEY and CDR2 SVGEGT. This CDR3 spans 16 amino acids. CDR3 residues: CASSYTPWDTYYEQYF. The CDR3 region has the DNA TGTGCCAGCAGTTACACACCCTGGGACACCTATTACGAGCAGTACTTC.

The rearrangement joins TRBV6-4 to TRBJ2-2; TRBD2 aligns across 7 bases. This CDR3 has 14 amino acids. The germline gives CDR1 MRHNA, CDR2 SNTAGT. Trimming cost V 0 bases and J 5 bases; bases outside gene matches: 0. The CDR3 DNA follows: TGTGCCAGCAGTGACTCTAGCGGGACCGGGGAGCTGTTTTTT. It yields the protein CASSDSSGTGELFF.

The V and J genes are TRBV29-1 and TRBJ2-3, with 7 positions matching TRBD1. The V gene's germline CDR1 is SQVTM and CDR2 ANQGSEA. Trimming took 3 bases from V and 3 from J; bases not matched to a gene: 3. The length of the CDR3 is 13 residues. DNA of the CDR3: TGCAGCGTTGAGGGACAGCATACAGATACGCAGTATTTT. This encodes CSVEGQHTDTQYF.

Regarding this clone: Relative to the germline gene, one junction end is altered; a read error may explain this. The chain joins TRBV4-2 to TRBJ2-7, with D uncertain. This CDR3 spans 12 amino acids. In germline, CDR1 is LGHNA, CDR2 YNFKEQ. The CDR3 DNA is TGTGCCAGCAGCCAAGATGAGATTGGAGTAGTGTTC. Protein product: CASSQDEIGVVF.

The V call is TRBV3-1 (or the pseudogene TRBV3-2), the J call TRBJ2-7; 8 bases align to TRBD1. V lost 6 bases and J lost 1; bases outside the gene matches: 5. In germline, CDR1 is LGHDT, CDR2 YNNKEL (reference sequence). The CDR3 consists of 14 residues. The CDR3 is CASSWQGASYEQYF. CDR3 coding DNA: TGTGCCAGCAGTTGGCAGGGGGCATCCTACGAGCAGTACTTC.

J is TRBJ2-5 and V is TRBV4-3; 8 bases match TRBD2. The CDR3 runs to 16 residues. Germline CDR1 reads LGHNA; CDR2 reads YSLEER. Trimming cost V 4 bases and J 5 bases; bases outside gene matches: 12. The CDR3 sequence is CASSLSGGASGETQYF. Here the CDR3 DNA reads TGCGCCAGCAGCCTCTCGGGGGGGGCGTCCGGGGAGACCCAGTACTTC.

The V and J genes are TRBV24-1 and TRBJ1-2; 8 bases match TRBD1. Germline CDR1 and CDR2: KGHDR and SFDVKD. The CDR3 extends over 16 amino acids. With 4 bases clipped from V and 2 bases from J, the junction kept 8 bases outside the gene matches. The CDR3 bases are TGTGCCACCAGTGACCCAGGACAGGGTTCCAACTATGGCTACACCTTC. Translated, it gives CATSDPGQGSNYGYTF.

The chain has TRBV5-6 and TRBJ2-3, with D maybe TRBD2 (6 bases). Germline V gene lookup returns CDR1 SGHDT and CDR2 YYEEEE. This CDR3 contains 15 residues. Between the trimmed V and J ends, which lost 0 bases and 3 bases, there was a span of 11 bases. For the CDR3, the DNA is TGTGCCAGCAGCTTGGGAATCCGGGGGACAGATACGCAGTATTTT. Its protein is CASSLGIRGTDTQYF.

The chain carries TRBV14 and TRBJ1-1; D is undetermined. The CDR3 is made up of 16 amino acids. Trimming took 5 bases from V and 0 from J, leaving 16 bases between them. Germline V gene lookup returns CDR1 SGHDN and CDR2 FVKESK. The CDR3 sequence is CASSGVGRAVNTEAFF. DNA of the CDR3: TGTGCCAGCAGCGGAGTGGGGAGGGCTGTGAACACTGAAGCTTTCTTT.

This clone came up once. The V and J genes are TRBV27 and TRBJ1-6; 7 bases match TRBD1. The V gene's germline CDR1 is MNHEY and CDR2 SMNVEV (reference sequence). The ends lost 2 bases at V and 7 bases at J; junction bases unmatched: 8. There are 16 residues in the CDR3. The CDR3 sequence: CASSLVGGQWNSPLHF. CDR3 bases: TGTGCCAGCAGTTTAGTAGGGGGCCAGTGGAATTCACCCCTCCACTTT.

The chain combines TRBV12-5 with TRBJ2-7; a possible D gene is TRBD1 (5 bases). Trimming pared 0 bases from V and 0 bases from J, leaving 12 bases between. CDR3 size: 16 residues. Germline CDR1 and CDR2: LGHNT and FRNRAP. The CDR3 region has the DNA TGTGCTAGTGGTTTGGTACAGGCGCTTAGCTCCTACGAGCAGTACTTC. Amino acid sequence: CASGLVQALSSYEQYF.

A single count supports this clone. This rearrangement joins TRBV10-3 to TRBJ2-2; TRBD2 agrees at 9 bases. CDR1 and CDR2 from the germline V gene are ENHRY and SYGVKD. This CDR3 region has 16 residues. Germline trimming cut 4 bases from V and 0 bases from J; bases unmatched to any gene: 3. The CDR3, as DNA: TGTGCCATCAGTGGACTAGCGGCCACGAACACCGGGGAGCTGTTTTTT. Its translation: CAISGLAATNTGELFF.

The gene calls are TRBV9 and TRBJ2-1; D not certain. CDR1 is SGDLS and CDR2 is YYNGEE in the germline V gene. The CDR3 spans 13 residues. Trimming pared 0 bases from V and 5 bases from J, leaving 6 bases between. The CDR3 coding sequence is TGTGCCAGCAGCGTAGACTACCACAATGAGCAGTTCTTC. It is translated as CASSVDYHNEQFF. The complete variable domain, with remaining parts taken from reference TRBV9 and TRBJ2-1, reads DSGVTQTPKHLITATGQRVTLRCSPRSGDLSVYWYQQSLDQGLQFLIQYYNGEERAKGNILERFSAQQFPDLHSELNLSSLELGDSALYFCASSVDYHNEQFFGPGTRLTVL.

This clone appeared once. V is TRBV6-5 and J is TRBJ1-1, with D hard to call. CDR1 MNHEY and CDR2 SVGAGI come from the germline V gene. CDR3 length: 15 amino acids. V gave up 4 bases and J gave up 2 bases, with 14 bases separating them. The CDR3: CASSFIWSANTEAFF. The CDR3 DNA is TGTGCCAGCAGTTTTATTTGGAGCGCCAACACTGAAGCTTTCTTT.

This sequence joins TRBV12-5 and TRBJ2-7; 7 bases line up with TRBD1. The CDR3 contains 12 residues. CDR1 LGHNT and CDR2 FRNRAP come from the germline V gene. V shed 6 bases, J shed 7 bases, and the junction held 6 bases outside the gene matches. The CDR3 DNA follows: TGTGCTAGTGGGCTATTGACAGGGGAGCAGTACTTC. This gives the protein CASGLLTGEQYF.

The chain recombines TRBV6-5 with TRBJ1-3; 8 bases are a match to TRBD1. CDR3 size: 15 residues. Looked up from germline, CDR1 is MNHEY and CDR2 is SVGAGI. Trimming took 6 bases from V and 0 from J; bases not matched to a gene: 4. The CDR3 nucleotides are TGTGCCAGCAGCCCGACAGGGGACTCTGGAAACACCATATATTTT. Amino acids: CASSPTGDSGNTIYF.

The chain joins TRBV7-2 to TRBJ1-3, with unresolved D. Trimming stripped 1 base from V and 0 bases from J, with 10 bases between. This CDR3 has 16 residues. Per the germline V gene, CDR1 is SGHTA and CDR2 is FQGNSA. The CDR3 bases are TGTGCCAGCAGCTTAGGCCTCTGGAGCTCTGGAAACACCATATATTTT. It yields the protein CASSLGLWSSGNTIYF.

V gene TRBV19 combines with J gene TRBJ1-1; 7 nucleotides agree with TRBD1. V trimming: 5 bases; J trimming: 2 bases; junction bases outside the gene matches: 8. CDR3 length: 15 residues. Germline CDR1 reads LNHDA; CDR2 reads SQIVND (reference sequence). The CDR3 DNA follows: TGTGCCAGTAGTGTGGGGAGACAGGGAAACACTGAAGCTTTCTTT. It translates to CASSVGRQGNTEAFF.

The chain uses TRBV7-8 and TRBJ1-3; 7 bases match TRBD1. CDR1 and CDR2 from the germline V gene are SGHVS and FQNEAQ. The CDR3 covers 18 residues. The V and J ends lost 4 bases and 0 bases, in that order; junction bases with no gene match: 12. The CDR3 region has the DNA TGTGCCAGCAGCTCCACCCAAGTGACAGGGTCCTCTGGAAACACCATATATTTT. It encodes CASSSTQVTGSSGNTIYF. Variable domain in full (rest from reference TRBV7-8 and TRBJ1-3): GAGVSQSPRYKVAKRGQDVALRCDPISGHVSLFWYQQALGQGPEFLTYFQNEAQLDKSGLPSDRFFAERPEGSVSTLKIQRTQQEDSAVYLCASSSTQVTGSSGNTIYFGEGSWLTVV.

This chain uses TRBV25-1 with TRBJ1-1; a weak D match, TRBD1 (5 bases). This CDR3 has 12 amino acids. CDR1 and CDR2 (germline): MGHDK, SYGVNS. Deletions cut 10 bases from V and 0 bases from J, with 9 bases between. The CDR3 protein is CATLTVNTEAFF. As DNA, the CDR3 is TGTGCCACCTTGACAGTGAACACTGAAGCTTTCTTT.

The rearrangement joins TRBV2 to TRBJ2-1, with no clear D. The CDR3 has 10 residues. Germline loops: CDR1 SNHLY, CDR2 FYNNEI. Trimming cost V 2 bases and J 12 bases, with 5 bases left between them. As DNA, the CDR3 is TGTGCCAGCAGTGAAACGCGGCAGTTCTTC. Encoded protein: CASSETRQFF.

CDR3 sequence reads: CACTGDGYTF. In nucleotides, the CDR3 is TGTGCTTGTACAGGGGATGGCTACACCTTC. The chain employs TRBV21-1 and TRBJ1-2; the DNA was not used to check the table's D call, TRBD1. TRBV21-1 is a listed pseudogene. The CDR3 runs to 10 residues.

The chain has TRBV30 and TRBJ2-7, with 7 bases matching TRBD1. Germline CDR1 is GTSNPN and CDR2 is SVGIG (reference sequence). The CDR3 totals 13 residues. V lost 5 bases, J lost 5 bases, and 9 bases stayed unmatched. CDR3 residues: CAWSRQGFNEQYF. Written as DNA, the CDR3 is TGTGCCTGGTCTAGACAGGGCTTCAACGAGCAGTACTTC.